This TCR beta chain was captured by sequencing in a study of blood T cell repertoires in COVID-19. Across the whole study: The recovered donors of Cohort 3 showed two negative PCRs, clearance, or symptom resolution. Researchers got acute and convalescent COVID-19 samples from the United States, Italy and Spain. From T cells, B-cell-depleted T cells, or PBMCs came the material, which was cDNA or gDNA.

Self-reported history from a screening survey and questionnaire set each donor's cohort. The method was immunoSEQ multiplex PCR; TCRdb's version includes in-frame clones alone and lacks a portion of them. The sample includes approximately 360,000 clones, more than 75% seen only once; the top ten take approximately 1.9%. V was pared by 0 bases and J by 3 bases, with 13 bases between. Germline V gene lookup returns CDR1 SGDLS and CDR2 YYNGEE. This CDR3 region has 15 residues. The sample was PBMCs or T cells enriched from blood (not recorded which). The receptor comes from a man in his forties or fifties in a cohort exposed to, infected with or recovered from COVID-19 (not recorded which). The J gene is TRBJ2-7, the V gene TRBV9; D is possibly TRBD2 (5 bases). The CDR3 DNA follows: TGTGCCAGCAGCGTAGGTGGACTCACTCACTACGAGCAGTACTTC. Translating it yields CASSVGGLTHYEQYF.